A selection of T cell receptor beta chains follows, all from one sample in a study of identical twins. TCRdb called the 5' RACE reads again in MiXCR, with one record for every CDR3 protein. The data show 200,000 to 250,000 distinct CDR3 sequences, 6% to 9% seen once. The sample also formed part of further work on yellow fever vaccine responses in identical twins.

The sample taken for sequencing was memory (CD45RO+) T cells sorted from blood. Every receptor here comes from a woman younger than 30 in good health. CDR3s include the opening cysteine and the closing phenylalanine or tryptophan. The D gene is left open where the match is weak. Some rows have no size entry. The others give once, few or many, or a class for an expanded clone.

D gene: -; V gene: TRBV3-1; clone size: -; CDR3 protein: CASSQDLRTNQPQHF
D gene: TRBD2; V gene: TRBV20-1; clone size: -; CDR3 protein: CSASGGTSGTYEQYF
D gene: TRBD2; V gene: TRBV20-1; clone size: few; CDR3 protein: CSARGGGDSYEQYF
D gene: TRBD1; V gene: TRBV6-5; clone size: many; CDR3 protein: CASSSVLGRTGDGETQYF
D gene: TRBD1; V gene: TRBV12-3/TRBV12-4; clone size: -; CDR3 protein: CVSSADRVRNEQFF
D gene: -; V gene: TRBV6-1; clone size: many; CDR3 protein: CASFRGGSYNSPLHF
D gene: -; V gene: TRBV18; clone size: -; CDR3 protein: CASSFDGETQYF
D gene: TRBD2; V gene: TRBV2; clone size: many; CDR3 protein: CASKEGLASAYEQYF
D gene: -; V gene: TRBV6-1; clone size: few; CDR3 protein: CASSEADSYEQYF
D gene: TRBD1; V gene: TRBV5-1; clone size: few; CDR3 protein: CASSYDGQGSGYTF
D gene: -; V gene: TRBV4-2; clone size: few; CDR3 protein: CASSQERYGSYEQYF
D gene: -; V gene: TRBV4-3; clone size: many; CDR3 protein: CASSQDKALDTQYF
D gene: TRBD2; V gene: TRBV10-3; clone size: many; CDR3 protein: CAISESSGGRGELFF
D gene: TRBD1; V gene: TRBV6-2/TRBV6-3; clone size: -; CDR3 protein: CASSDRGYNSPLHF
D gene: -; V gene: TRBV10-3; clone size: -; CDR3 protein: CAISESPPGPGELFF
D gene: -; V gene: TRBV28; clone size: -; CDR3 protein: CASSSPGDSSGNTIYF
D gene: TRBD2; V gene: TRBV7-9; clone size: many; CDR3 protein: CASSETGLSTDTQYF
D gene: TRBD2; V gene: TRBV2; clone size: few; CDR3 protein: CASRPSSGGAYNEQFF
D gene: -; V gene: TRBV6-5; clone size: few; CDR3 protein: CASSYSTSGTQEETQYF
D gene: -; V gene: TRBV20-1; clone size: few; CDR3 protein: CSASPGDSNQPQHF
D gene: TRBD2; V gene: TRBV11-2; clone size: many; CDR3 protein: CASSLEWTSFSTDTQYF
D gene: TRBD1; V gene: TRBV12-3/TRBV12-4; clone size: many; CDR3 protein: CASSLIRTGKKVPGANVLTF
D gene: TRBD2; V gene: TRBV28; clone size: few; CDR3 protein: CATASGRAYEQYF
D gene: -; V gene: TRBV7-2; clone size: few; CDR3 protein: CASSLGTPSWQFF